This section outlines one T cell receptor beta chain sequence together with its context. The antigen this receptor binds is unknown. A single base separates this from a much larger clone, so it may be a read error. Likely a read error: the CDR3 ends without its conserved phenylalanine or tryptophan. This entry belongs to a study (dated by TCRdb to 2015 to 2017). For the study in its entirety: Whether tumor-infiltrating Tregs in breast cancer are recruited from blood Tregs or converted in situ from other CD4+ T cell subsets was tested.

Naive CD4+ T cells were purified with the Miltenyi Naive CD4+ T Cell Isolation kit, with Tregs depleted using CD25 microbeads. Tregs, naive and memory CD4+ T cells from tumor, blood and ipsilateral draining lymph nodes of a few breast cancer patients underwent full-length TCR alpha and beta sequencing. Ficoll density gradient centrifugation was used to isolate mononuclear cells from either lymph nodes or roughly 46 ml of peripheral blood. A purity exceeding 90% was confirmed by FACS for the sorted cell populations. Full-length TCR variable regions were amplified by 5' RACE PCR using constant-region reverse primers, and then by semi-nested PCR using Nested Universal Primer A. Using the ReliaPrep RNA Cell Miniprep System, total RNA was extracted, and the SMARTer RACE 5'/3' Kit was then used to reverse transcribe the RNA into 5'RACE-ready cDNA. Multiplex adaptors were used to barcode full-length TCR alpha and beta libraries, and the barcoded libraries were sequenced on an Illumina MiSeq. The original pipeline was this. For each of nine subset-tissue groups, sequencing data from the five patients were combined, and the groups were compared by unsupervised clustering of TCR gene usage. The Morisita-Horn index, with shared sequences weighted by their contribution to each repertoire, was used to calculate repertoire similarity. Starting from the raw public reads, TCRdb applied fastp trimming at Q25, assembled clones with MiXCR and retained in-frame beta chains. CDR3 protein sequences are deduplicated, and each keeps its most common genes and DNA. The V and J calls were determined by TCRdb, not by the authors. Here the sample has about 54,000 distinct CDR3 sequences; 17% occur a single time. The ten largest clonotypes hold under 3% of the sample.

V is reduced by 8 bases and J by 4 bases, leaving a spacing of 11 bases between them. From the germline V gene, CDR1 is MNHEY and CDR2 is SVGEGT. The CDR3 has 12 residues if both end residues are counted. Only the CDR3 DNA is retained, 36 bases long and in frame from the first base. Paper-wide results and their limitations: Tumor-infiltrating Treg TCR alpha and beta sequences overlapped most with tumor naive CD4+ T cells, then with blood naive CD4+ T cells. Tumor memory CD4+ T cell TCR gene usage was found to cluster with blood and lymph node memory CD4+ cells and with lymph node naive CD4+ cells. The larger-cohort validation was restricted to a single TCR beta V-J rearrangement rather than whole repertoires.

Recombination connected TRBV6-2 or TRBV6-3 to TRBJ1-1, with the D gene too uncertain to name. The sequenced sample was naive CD4+ T cells sorted from blood. The sample's cell subset or site, from its label and the paper: naive CD4+ T cells, CD4+CD45RA+CD25-. The receptor's source is a female donor with breast cancer. The nucleotide sequence reads TGTGCCAGCCTCGACAAGGGCACTGAAGCTTTCCTT. The encoded protein is CASLDKGTEAFL.